This T cell receptor (beta chain) was identified during a study of PD-L1 blockade in urothelial cancer. Overall study context: Beginning in about 2014, patients received atezolizumab, given as 1,200 mg intravenously every 3 weeks. After treatment start, blood was analyzed at 3 weeks (second dose) and at 6 weeks.

V was pared by 3 bases and J by 8 bases, with 7 bases of the junction left unmatched. Germline V CDR1 and CDR2: SGHTA, FQGTGA. The CDR3 sequence is 15 residues long. Time point here: peripheral blood 6 weeks after treatment start. Added to each PCR by spiking were synthetic TCR analog templates. TCRdb's table, derived via immunoSEQ multiplex PCR, lists solely in-frame clones and lacks some. This sample yields tens of thousands of clones, of which approximately 91% are seen a single time; about 10% belongs to the top ten. This TCR was sampled from a man between 60 and 75 years old with urothelial cancer. The sample consisted of PBMCs, taken around atezolizumab (anti-PD-L1) treatment. The rearrangement links TRBV7-3 to TRBJ2-2; 9 positions match TRBD1. The CDR3 coding sequence is TGTGCCAGCAGCTTTGGTACAGGGGGCTTTGGGGAGCTGTTTTTT. Its protein product is CASSFGTGGFGELFF. Drawing the rest from reference TRBV7-3 and TRBJ2-2, the complete variable domain is GAGVSQTPSNKVTEKGKYVELRCDPISGHTALYWYRQSLGQGPEFLIYFQGTGAADDSGLPNDRFFAVRPEGSVSTLKIQRTERGDSAVYLCASSFGTGGFGELFFGEGSRLTVL.